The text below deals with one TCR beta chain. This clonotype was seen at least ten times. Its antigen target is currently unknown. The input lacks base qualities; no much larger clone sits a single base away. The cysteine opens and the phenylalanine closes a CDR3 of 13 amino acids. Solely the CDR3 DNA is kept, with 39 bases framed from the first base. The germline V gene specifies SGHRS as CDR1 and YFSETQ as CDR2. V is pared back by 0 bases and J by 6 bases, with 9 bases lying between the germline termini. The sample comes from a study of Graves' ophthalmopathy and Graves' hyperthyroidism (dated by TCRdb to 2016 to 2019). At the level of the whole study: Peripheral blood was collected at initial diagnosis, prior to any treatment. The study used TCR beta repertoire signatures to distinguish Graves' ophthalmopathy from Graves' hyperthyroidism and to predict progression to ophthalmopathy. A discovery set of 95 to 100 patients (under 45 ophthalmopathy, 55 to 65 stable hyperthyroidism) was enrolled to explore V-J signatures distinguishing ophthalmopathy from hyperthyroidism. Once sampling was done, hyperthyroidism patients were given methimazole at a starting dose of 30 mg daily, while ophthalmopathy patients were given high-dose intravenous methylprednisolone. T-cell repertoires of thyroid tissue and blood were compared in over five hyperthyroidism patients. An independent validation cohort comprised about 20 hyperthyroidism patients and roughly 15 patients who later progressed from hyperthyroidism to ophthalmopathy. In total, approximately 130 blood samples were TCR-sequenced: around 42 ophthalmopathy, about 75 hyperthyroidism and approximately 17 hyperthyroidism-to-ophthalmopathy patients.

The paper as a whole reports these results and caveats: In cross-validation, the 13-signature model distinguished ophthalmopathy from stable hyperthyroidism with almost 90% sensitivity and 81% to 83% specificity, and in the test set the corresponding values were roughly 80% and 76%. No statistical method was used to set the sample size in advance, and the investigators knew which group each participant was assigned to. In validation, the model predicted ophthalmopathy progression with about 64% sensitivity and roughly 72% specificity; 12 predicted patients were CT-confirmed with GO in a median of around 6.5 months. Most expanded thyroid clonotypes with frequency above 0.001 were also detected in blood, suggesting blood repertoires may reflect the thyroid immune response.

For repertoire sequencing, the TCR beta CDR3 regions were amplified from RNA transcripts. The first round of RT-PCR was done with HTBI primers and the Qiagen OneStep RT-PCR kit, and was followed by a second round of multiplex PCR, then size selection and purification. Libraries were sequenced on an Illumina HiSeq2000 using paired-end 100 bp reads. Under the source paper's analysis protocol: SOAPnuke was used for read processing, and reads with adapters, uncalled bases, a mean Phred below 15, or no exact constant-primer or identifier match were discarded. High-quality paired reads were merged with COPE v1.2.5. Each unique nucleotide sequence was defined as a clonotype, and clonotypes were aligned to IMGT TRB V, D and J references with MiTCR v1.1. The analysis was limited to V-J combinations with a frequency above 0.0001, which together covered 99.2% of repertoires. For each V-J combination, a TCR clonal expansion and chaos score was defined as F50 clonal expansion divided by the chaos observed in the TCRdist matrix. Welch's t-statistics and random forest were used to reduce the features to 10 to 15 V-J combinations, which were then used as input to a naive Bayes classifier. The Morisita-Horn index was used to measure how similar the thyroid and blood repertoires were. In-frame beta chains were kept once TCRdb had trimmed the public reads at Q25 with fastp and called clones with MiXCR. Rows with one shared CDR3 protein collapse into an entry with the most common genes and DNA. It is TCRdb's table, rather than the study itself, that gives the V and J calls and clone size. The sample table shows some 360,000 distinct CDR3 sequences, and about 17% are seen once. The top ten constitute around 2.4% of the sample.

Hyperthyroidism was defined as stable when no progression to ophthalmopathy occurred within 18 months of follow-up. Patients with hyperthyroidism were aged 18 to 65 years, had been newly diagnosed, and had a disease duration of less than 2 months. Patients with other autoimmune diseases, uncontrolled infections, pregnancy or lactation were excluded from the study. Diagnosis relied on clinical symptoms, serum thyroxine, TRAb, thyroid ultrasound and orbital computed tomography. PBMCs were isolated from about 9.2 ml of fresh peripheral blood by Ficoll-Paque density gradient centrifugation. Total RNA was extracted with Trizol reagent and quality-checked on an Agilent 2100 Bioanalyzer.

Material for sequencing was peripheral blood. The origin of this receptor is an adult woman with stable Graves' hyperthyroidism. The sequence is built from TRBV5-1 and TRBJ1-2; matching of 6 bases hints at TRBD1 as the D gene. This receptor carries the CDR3 CASSLAAGDGYTF. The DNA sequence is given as TGCGCCAGCAGCTTGGCAGCAGGGGATGGCTACACCTTC. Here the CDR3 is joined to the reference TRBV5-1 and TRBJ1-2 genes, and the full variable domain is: KAGVTQTPRYLIKTRGQQVTLSCSPISGHRSVSWYQQTPGQGLQFLFEYFSETQRNKGNFPGRFSGRQFSNSRSEMNVSTLELGDSALYLCASSLAAGDGYTFGSGTRLTVV.